The 18 T cell receptor beta chains below come from one sample, sequenced in a study of graft-versus-host responses after intestinal transplantation (TCRdb year 2021). Taken with the paper, the label for time point translates to: cells obtained before transplantation from donor or recipient. The library came from the immunoSEQ multiplex PCR assay. In TCRdb, the immuneACCESS table is reduced to in-frame sequences with V and J assigned. These tables do not hold every clone; where another copy was compared, an unresolved V gene accounts for under half, and the others remain unexplained. For this sample the table gives approximately 90,000 clones, of which about nine tenths were detected only once. Jointly, the top ten make up more than 0.25% of the sample. These TCRs are of unknown antigen specificity. Source: unstimulated CD4+ T cells sorted from spleen or lymph node cells, taken before transplant. These TCRs come from a human donor who was the organ donor for an intestinal transplant.

The chain recombines TRBV19 with TRBJ2-1, with 16 bases matching TRBD2. The CDR3 totals 13 residues. Per the germline V gene, CDR1 is LNHDA and CDR2 is SQIVND (reference sequence). Unmatched junction bases numbered 4, after V lost 5 bases and J lost 15 bases. The CDR3 protein is CASSPGLAGGAFF. As DNA, the CDR3 is TGTGCCAGTAGTCCGGGACTAGCGGGAGGGGCGTTCTTC.

V and J are TRBV18 and TRBJ1-5; D may be TRBD1 (5 bases). V shed 3 bases and J shed 4 bases, with 7 bases lying between them. Germline CDR1 is KGHSH and CDR2 is LQKENI. The CDR3 extends over 13 amino acids. This CDR3 reads CASSPGGNQPQHF. CDR3 nucleotide sequence: TGTGCCAGCTCACCGGGGGGGAATCAGCCCCAGCATTTT.

J is TRBJ1-4 and V is TRBV19, with 7 bases that match TRBD1. Trimming removed 5 bases from V and 3 bases from J; junction bases left unmatched: 6. CDR1 LNHDA and CDR2 SQIVND come from the germline V gene (reference sequence). The CDR3 is 15 residues long. Written as DNA, the CDR3 is TGTGCCAGTAGTGCAGCCGGGACAGCTAATGAAAAACTGTTTTTT. Translated, it gives CASSAAGTANEKLFF.

This clone has only one observation. For the CDR3, the DNA is TGTGCCAGCAGTTTATTCACGGCTCCCGGGGGCTACACCTTC. As protein: CASSLFTAPGGYTF. The gene calls are TRBV28 and TRBJ1-2; D ambiguous. The V end lost 1 base, the J end lost 8 bases, and 14 bases lay between the germline ends. Germline CDR1 reads MDHEN; CDR2 reads SYDVKM. This CDR3 has 14 residues.

The J gene is TRBJ2-5, the V gene TRBV9, with D possibly being TRBD1 (5 bases). In germline, CDR1 is SGDLS, CDR2 YYNGEE. Trimming stripped 4 bases from V and 0 bases from J, with 16 bases between. This CDR3 has 16 amino acids. As DNA, the CDR3 is TGTGCCAGCAGCCCGGACATCTCTCAGTACCAAGAGACCCAGTACTTC. It translates to CASSPDISQYQETQYF.

This chain uses TRBV12-2 with TRBJ2-1; the tabulated D call, TRBD1, remains unverified against the DNA. TRBV12-2 counts as a pseudogene. This CDR3 comprises 18 residues. The CDR3 loop is CASRSNRQGGVEHNEQFF. The CDR3 nucleotides are TGTGCAAGTCGCTCCAACCGCCAGGGTGGAGTAGAACACAATGAGCAGTTCTTC.

The rearrangement links TRBV18 to TRBJ1-2; no reliable D call. The ends were cut back, 2 bases at V and 4 bases at J, with 14 bases in the middle. The CDR3 contains 15 residues. Looked up from germline, CDR1 is KGHSH and CDR2 is LQKENI. CDR3 nucleotides: TGTGCCAGCTCACCAACTTACAGCTCCTTCTATGGCTACACCTTC. This codes for CASSPTYSSFYGYTF.

V usage is TRBV5-1 and J usage is TRBJ2-3; TRBD2 matches at 12 bases. V gave up 6 bases and J gave up 6 bases; unmatched junction bases: 8. This CDR3 spans 15 amino acids. From germline, CDR1 is SGHRS and CDR2 YFSETQ. The CDR3 region is CASTTSGSLSDTQYF. CDR3 coding DNA: TGCGCCAGCACGACTAGCGGGAGTTTGTCGGATACGCAGTATTTT.

The chain links TRBV6-5 to TRBJ2-1; 8 bases match TRBD2. The trim removed 8 bases at V and 8 bases at J, leaving 11 bases unmatched. The germline gives CDR1 MNHEY, CDR2 SVGAGI. The CDR3 runs 14 residues. CDR3 residues: CASCLRGGLDEQFF. In DNA, the CDR3 is TGTGCCAGCTGCTTACGGGGGGGCCTCGATGAGCAGTTCTTC.

This clone was counted between two and nine times. CDR3 DNA sequence: TGCAATTCGGGGGACACTGAAGCTTTCTTT. It yields the protein CNSGDTEAFF. The chain couples TRBV20-1 to TRBJ1-1; tentatively, D is TRBD1 (5 bases). The germline gives CDR1 DFQATT, CDR2 SNEGSKA (reference sequence). The CDR3 is 10 residues long.

This clone was observed once. V gene TRBV11-2 combines with J gene TRBJ2-1; 10 bases line up with TRBD2. From germline, CDR1 is SGHAT and CDR2 FQNNGV. The CDR3 runs to 18 residues. V was clipped by 1 base and J by 8 bases; unmatched bases: 14. The CDR3 spells CASSLVIGASGRVHEQFF. The DNA of the CDR3 is TGTGCCAGCAGCTTAGTTATCGGTGCTAGCGGGAGAGTCCATGAGCAGTTCTTC. Full variable domain (remainder filled in from reference TRBV11-2 and TRBJ2-1): EAGVAQSPRYKIIEKRQSVAFWCNPISGHATLYWYQQILGQGPKLLIQFQNNGVVDDSQLPKDRFSAERLKGVDSTLKIQPAKLEDSAVYLCASSLVIGASGRVHEQFFGPGTRLTVL.

This chain links TRBV6-5 with TRBJ1-4; a weak D match, TRBD1 (6 bases). Trimming left V 0 bases short and J 7 bases short, with 6 bases between. The CDR3 totals 13 residues. The germline V gene has CDR1 MNHEY and CDR2 SVGAGI. The CDR3 loop is CASSYSRGEKLFF. The CDR3 coding sequence is TGTGCCAGCAGTTACTCCAGGGGTGAAAAACTGTTTTTT.

The chain is built from TRBV6-6 and TRBJ1-2; tentatively, D is TRBD1 (5 bases). Germline V CDR1 and CDR2: MNHNY, SVGAGI (reference sequence). Trimming removed 6 bases at V and 8 bases at J, with 19 bases between. The CDR3 sequence is 14 residues long. Here the CDR3 DNA reads TGTGCCAGCAGACCCTTCGCGGGGCGAGGCGGCTACACCTTC. Protein sequence: CASRPFAGRGGYTF.

V is TRBV5-1 and J is TRBJ1-2, with 9 bases fitting TRBD1. The CDR3 loop spans 13 amino acids. CDR1 is SGHRS, CDR2 YFSETQ, per germline. Trimming removed 0 bases from V and 6 bases from J; junction bases left unmatched: 0. CDR3 coding DNA: TGCGCCAGCAGCTTGGGACAGGGGGATGGCTACACCTTC. The encoded protein is CASSLGQGDGYTF.

J is TRBJ1-3 and V is TRBV18; D is possibly TRBD1 (5 bases). Trimming stripped 2 bases from V and 2 bases from J, with 10 bases between. This CDR3 is built from 15 residues. Per the germline V gene, CDR1 is KGHSH and CDR2 is LQKENI. CDR3 in amino acids: CASSPVSGPGNTIYF. The CDR3 coding sequence is TGTGCCAGCTCACCAGTTTCAGGGCCTGGAAACACCATATATTTT.

The V and J genes are TRBV5-1 and TRBJ2-5, with a weak D call TRBD2 (6 bases). The CDR3 is 17 amino acids. Germline values: CDR1 SGHRS, CDR2 YFSETQ. V shed 2 bases and J shed 3 bases, with 20 bases lying between them. CDR3 DNA sequence: TGCGCCAGCAGCTTCTCAAGGGGACTGCAGCCTGAAGAGACCCAGTACTTC. Translated, it gives CASSFSRGLQPEETQYF.

This chain connects TRBV27 to TRBJ1-4, with D possibly being TRBD1 (5 bases). The V gene lost 5 bases and the J gene lost 8 bases, with 15 bases spanning the gap. In germline, CDR1 is MNHEY, CDR2 SMNVEV (reference sequence). The CDR3 spans 14 residues. The CDR3 nucleotides read TGTGCCAGCAGTCCCATCCGGAAGGGGGAAAAACTGTTTTTT. Amino acid sequence: CASSPIRKGEKLFF.

The gene calls are TRBV9 and TRBJ1-2, with 8 bases that match TRBD1. Trimming cost V 3 bases and J 7 bases; bases outside gene matches: 2. Germline CDR1 reads SGDLS; CDR2 reads YYNGEE. This CDR3 has 12 residues. The CDR3 is CASSATGVGYTF. The CDR3, as DNA: TGTGCCAGCAGCGCGACAGGGGTTGGCTACACCTTC. The full variable domain, rest sourced from reference TRBV9 and TRBJ1-2, is DSGVTQTPKHLITATGQRVTLRCSPRSGDLSVYWYQQSLDQGLQFLIQYYNGEERAKGNILERFSAQQFPDLHSELNLSSLELGDSALYFCASSATGVGYTFGSGTRLTVV.